What follows are 30 T cell receptor beta chains derived from one specimen sequenced in a study of vaccination and CD4 T cells after COVID-19. The assay that was used to sequence DNA from cultured CD4+ T cells was the Oncomine TCR Beta short-read assay. Via MiXCR, TCRdb re-called the PCR reads, giving one row per CDR3 protein. This repertoire shows about 15,000 distinct CDR3 sequences, less than 70% found once; its top ten account for approximately 4.4%. Antigens for these TCRs are unknown. As to treatment: roughly 11-day PBMC culture with coronavirus spike peptide pools or control peptides (ViraFEST assay). The sample was CD4+ T cells from blood, cultured in vitro, taken before SARS-CoV-2 vaccination. The receptors were sampled from a human donor who had recovered from COVID-19.

This clonotype was observed a few times. The rearrangement uses TRBV5-1 and TRBJ2-3; D possibly corresponds to TRBD2 (5 bases). From germline, CDR1 is SGHRS and CDR2 YFSETQ. Trimming removed 3 bases at V and 0 bases at J, with 14 bases between. CDR3 length equals 16 residues. The CDR3 DNA is TGCGCCAGCAGCTCCGGGTGGGGAGCTAGCACAGATACGCAGTATTTT. It encodes CASSSGWGASTDTQYF.

The chain links TRBV2 to TRBJ1-1; no definite D call. Germline CDR1 and CDR2: SNHLY and FYNNEI. CDR3 size: 14 residues. Trimming shortened V by 3 bases and J by 1 base, and 9 bases separated the two germline ends. CDR3 in DNA: TGTGCCAGCAGTGAGGTGGGCAGGAACACTGAAGCTTTCTTT. Translating it yields CASSEVGRNTEAFF.

This clonotype occurred a few times. The chain uses TRBV6-1 and TRBJ2-2; 7 positions agree with TRBD1. The CDR3 contains 15 residues. V gave up 8 bases and J gave up 3 bases; unmatched junction bases: 9. Per the germline V gene, CDR1 is MNHNS and CDR2 is SASEGT. CDR3 loop: CASHTGERDTGELFF. In nucleotides, the CDR3 is TGTGCCAGCCATACAGGGGAAAGAGACACCGGGGAGCTGTTTTTT.

The rearrangement links TRBV7-2 to TRBJ1-5; no definite D call. The ends were cut back, 6 bases at V and 1 base at J, with 10 bases in the middle. Germline V gene sequence: CDR1 SGHTA, CDR2 FQGNSA. This CDR3 region has 14 residues. CDR3 region: CASSSGLSNQPQHF. DNA for the CDR3: TGTGCCAGCAGTAGCGGGCTAAGCAATCAGCCCCAGCATTTT.

The rearrangement links TRBV20-1 to TRBJ2-3, with TRBD1 identical over 8 bases. CDR3 length: 14 residues. The germline CDR1 and CDR2 sequences are DFQATT and SNEGSKA (reference sequence). V lost 0 bases to trimming and J lost 6 bases; unmatched junction nucleotides: 5. CDR3 loop: CSARDRTGTDTQYF. Written as DNA, the CDR3 is TGCAGTGCTAGAGATAGGACAGGGACCGATACGCAGTATTTT.

V is TRBV6-1 and J is TRBJ2-4, with D possibly being TRBD1 or TRBD2 (5 bases each). The ends were cut back, 10 bases at V and 2 bases at J, with 12 bases in the middle. The CDR3 extends over 13 amino acids. The germline gives CDR1 MNHNS, CDR2 SASEGT. The CDR3 loop is CATRGSPKNIQYF. The CDR3 region has the DNA TGTGCCACACGGGGCAGCCCCAAAAACATTCAGTACTTC.

This clonotype occurred a few times. The V and J genes are TRBV19 and TRBJ2-5; 9 bases fit TRBD2. CDR1 and CDR2 from the germline V gene are LNHDA and SQIVND (reference sequence). J was trimmed by 4 bases and V by 3 bases; bases with no gene match: 9. The CDR3 totals 16 residues. CDR3 coding DNA: TGTGCCAGTAGTATCGGTTTGCGGGGGGGCCGAGAGACCCAGTACTTC. Its protein product is CASSIGLRGGRETQYF. Together with reference TRBV19 and TRBJ2-5, the CDR3 gives the full variable domain: DGGITQSPKYLFRKEGQNVTLSCEQNLNHDAMYWYRQDPGQGLRLIYYSQIVNDFQKGDIAEGYSVSREKKESFPLTVTSAQKNPTAFYLCASSIGLRGGRETQYFGPGTRLLVL.

The chain joins TRBV7-9 to TRBJ2-7; the match to TRBD2 covers 9 bases. The V gene's germline CDR1 is SEHNR and CDR2 FQNEAQ (reference sequence). V lost 4 bases to trimming and J lost 3 bases; unmatched junction nucleotides: 10. The CDR3 runs 16 residues. The CDR3 protein is CASSSGISGGLYEQYF. The CDR3 DNA is TGTGCCAGCAGCTCCGGCATTAGCGGGGGACTCTACGAGCAGTACTTC.

The gene calls are TRBV19 and TRBJ2-1; 9 nucleotides match TRBD1. With 4 bases clipped from V and 10 bases from J, the junction kept 5 bases outside the gene matches. Germline V CDR1 and CDR2: LNHDA, SQIVND (reference sequence). This CDR3 contains 13 residues. DNA of the CDR3: TGTGCCAGTAGTACCACACAGGGGGCCGAGCAGTTCTTC. Protein product: CASSTTQGAEQFF.

This chain joins TRBV30 and TRBJ1-2; the match to TRBD1 covers 10 bases. The CDR3 covers 13 residues. V lost 0 bases and J lost 6; bases outside the gene matches: 1. Looked up from germline, CDR1 is GTSNPN and CDR2 is SVGIG (reference sequence). For the CDR3, the DNA is TGTGCCTGGAGTGTAGACAGGGGGCATGGCTACACCTTC. Its protein is CAWSVDRGHGYTF.

V usage is TRBV20-1 and J usage is TRBJ2-3, with 9 bases lining up with TRBD2. The CDR3 has 13 residues. V lost 5 bases, J lost 5 bases, and 5 bases stayed unmatched. The germline V gene encodes CDR1 DFQATT and CDR2 SNEGSKA (reference sequence). The chain's CDR3 is CSALAGAQDTQYF. Here the CDR3 DNA reads TGCAGTGCTTTAGCGGGGGCGCAAGATACGCAGTATTTT.

This chain links TRBV2 with TRBJ1-1, with D possibly TRBD1 on 5 matching bases. With 5 bases removed from V and 2 bases from J, the gap between germline ends came to 15 bases. The CDR3 consists of 15 residues. Germline lookup yields CDR1 SNHLY and CDR2 FYNNEI. CDR3 nucleotides: TGTGCCAGCAGTCACCGGCCGGGACTAAACACTGAAGCTTTCTTT. Amino acid sequence: CASSHRPGLNTEAFF.

V and J are TRBV7-2 and TRBJ1-2; D gene ambiguous. CDR1 and CDR2 from the germline V gene are SGHTA and FQGNSA. This CDR3 region has 12 residues. Trimming shortened V by 5 bases and J by 10 bases, and 14 bases separated the two germline ends. CDR3 residues: CASSTLSNDYTF. The CDR3 bases are TGTGCCAGCAGCACCCTCAGTAATGACTACACCTTC.

The chain employs TRBV19 and TRBJ1-5; 12 bases are shared with TRBD1. Trimming removed 5 bases from V and 2 bases from J; junction bases left unmatched: 10. The CDR3 length is 18 residues. The germline gives CDR1 LNHDA, CDR2 SQIVND (reference sequence). The chain's CDR3 is CASSSAGTGGSGNQPQHF. In DNA form, the CDR3 reads TGTGCCAGTAGTTCAGCAGGGACAGGGGGCTCGGGCAATCAGCCCCAGCATTTT.

This chain uses TRBV19 with TRBJ1-5; D remains ambiguous. This CDR3 is 14 amino acids long. Trimming removed 5 bases from V and 2 bases from J, with 10 bases in between. Germline V gives CDR1 LNHDA, CDR2 SQIVND (reference sequence). The DNA of the CDR3 is TGTGCCAGTAGTCCCAGACCGGGCAATCAGCCCCAGCATTTT. It translates to CASSPRPGNQPQHF.

This clonotype was picked up a small number of times. CDR3 region: CSARVTGRNTGELFF. As DNA, the CDR3 is TGCAGTGCTAGAGTTACGGGCAGGAACACCGGGGAGCTGTTTTTT. The chain is built from TRBV20-1 and TRBJ2-2, with D unresolved. Germline V gene lookup returns CDR1 DFQATT and CDR2 SNEGSKA (reference sequence). Trimming shortened V by 1 base and J by 1 base, and 10 bases separated the two germline ends. The CDR3 is 15 residues long.

The chain joins TRBV20-1 to TRBJ2-1; 9 nucleotides align to TRBD1. The CDR3 covers 14 residues. Germline V gene lookup returns CDR1 DFQATT and CDR2 SNEGSKA (reference sequence). With V trimmed by 0 bases and J by 9 bases, 6 bases remained unmatched. The CDR3 DNA reads TGCAGTGCTAGAGAGGAGACAGGGGGACCTGAGCAGTTCTTC. Translating gives CSAREETGGPEQFF.

The J gene is TRBJ2-5, the V gene TRBV7-2; 7 nucleotides match TRBD1. CDR1 SGHTA and CDR2 FQGNSA come from the germline V gene. The ends lost 5 bases at V and 5 bases at J; junction bases unmatched: 5. The CDR3 length is 13 residues. CDR3 in amino acids: CASSLGQWETQYF. In DNA, the CDR3 is TGTGCCAGCAGCCTGGGACAGTGGGAGACCCAGTACTTC.

V usage is TRBV28 and J usage is TRBJ1-5, with D maybe TRBD1 (6 bases). Germline V CDR1 and CDR2: MDHEN, SYDVKM. The CDR3 is 13 residues long. Trimming took 3 bases from V and 9 from J, leaving 12 bases between them. The CDR3 sequence is CASSFRGLGPQHF. The CDR3 nucleotides read TGTGCCAGCAGTTTCCGGGGGCTAGGGCCCCAGCATTTT.

The chain recombines TRBV20-1 with TRBJ2-5, with D unclear. V gave up 7 bases and J gave up 1 base, with 13 bases separating them. CDR1 DFQATT and CDR2 SNEGSKA come from the germline V gene (reference sequence). This CDR3 comprises 13 residues. CDR3 DNA sequence: TGCAGTGTGGCTGGGTTGGGCCAAGAGACCCAGTACTTC. It encodes CSVAGLGQETQYF.

This chain links TRBV5-4 with TRBJ2-1; perhaps TRBD1 as D (6 bases). Trimming pared 4 bases from V and 7 bases from J, leaving 15 bases between. The CDR3 contains 14 residues. Germline V gene data show CDR1 as SGHNT and CDR2 as YYREEE (reference sequence). CDR3 amino acids: CASSKVEQGNEQFF. CDR3 nucleotide sequence: TGTGCCAGCAGCAAAGTCGAACAGGGAAATGAGCAGTTCTTC.

This chain joins TRBV5-4 and TRBJ1-2; TRBD1 might be the D (6 bases). Germline V gene lookup returns CDR1 SGHNT and CDR2 YYREEE (reference sequence). V gave up 3 bases and J gave up 4 bases, with 10 bases separating them. The CDR3 sequence is 13 residues long. Written as DNA, the CDR3 is TGTGCCAGCAGCTGGACAGAGGCCTATGGCTACACCTTC. It encodes CASSWTEAYGYTF.

The V call is TRBV27, the J call TRBJ1-6; no clear D gene. The germline gives CDR1 MNHEY, CDR2 SMNVEV (reference sequence). This CDR3 has 14 residues. V was shortened by 4 bases and J by 9 bases, with 13 bases between the two germline ends. As DNA, the CDR3 is TGTGCCAGCAGTTCCCCCCCAGAAATTTCACCCCTCCACTTT. It is translated as CASSSPPEISPLHF.

V and J are TRBV24-1 and TRBJ2-5; a possible D gene is TRBD2 (5 bases). Looked up from germline, CDR1 is KGHDR and CDR2 is SFDVKD. The CDR3 runs to 13 residues. V was cut by 2 bases and J by 5 bases, with 8 bases left in between. The CDR3 bases are TGTGCCACCAGTGATTCTAGCTATGAGACCCAGTACTTC. It codes for CATSDSSYETQYF.

This chain links TRBV7-9 with TRBJ1-5; D ambiguous. The CDR3 spans 12 residues. In germline, CDR1 is SEHNR, CDR2 FQNEAQ (reference sequence). The V end lost 4 bases, the J end lost 7 bases, and 8 bases lay between the germline ends. CDR3 amino acids: CASSSGFQPQHF. DNA of the CDR3: TGTGCCAGCAGCTCGGGCTTCCAGCCCCAGCATTTT.

The J gene is TRBJ1-6, the V gene TRBV27; D is unclear. V was trimmed by 5 bases and J by 3 bases, leaving 14 bases between them. Germline-derived CDR1 and CDR2 are MNHEY and SMNVEV (reference sequence). The length of the CDR3 is 16 residues. The DNA for the CDR3 is TGTGCCAGCAGTCCCCGTGGGAGATTCTATAATTCACCCCTCCACTTT. Amino acids: CASSPRGRFYNSPLHF.

This clonotype was found a few times. This chain uses TRBV28 with TRBJ2-4; 16 positions match TRBD2. The CDR3 consists of 20 residues. J was trimmed by 2 bases and V by 5 bases; bases with no gene match: 12. Germline values: CDR1 MDHEN, CDR2 SYDVKM. In DNA form, the CDR3 reads TGTGCCAGCAGTCTCCCGGGACTAGCGGGAGGGCCAGGGACCAAAAACATTCAGTACTTC. As protein: CASSLPGLAGGPGTKNIQYF.

This chain uses TRBV19 with TRBJ2-7; the D gene is possibly TRBD1 (6 bases). Germline values: CDR1 LNHDA, CDR2 SQIVND (reference sequence). Trimming cost V 5 bases and J 4 bases, with 15 bases left between them. The CDR3 covers 14 residues. CDR3: CASSSPGVVYEQYF. CDR3 DNA sequence: TGTGCCAGTAGTTCGCCAGGGGTGGTATACGAGCAGTACTTC. Full variable domain (rest looked up from reference TRBV19 and TRBJ2-7): DGGITQSPKYLFRKEGQNVTLSCEQNLNHDAMYWYRQDPGQGLRLIYYSQIVNDFQKGDIAEGYSVSREKKESFPLTVTSAQKNPTAFYLCASSSPGVVYEQYFGPGTRLTVT.

This chain joins TRBV19 and TRBJ1-1; no firm D call. Trimming stripped 3 bases from V and 0 bases from J, with 14 bases between. CDR3 size: 16 residues. Germline lookup yields CDR1 LNHDA and CDR2 SQIVND (reference sequence). CDR3: CASSITLYTLNTEAFF. Here the CDR3 DNA reads TGTGCCAGTAGTATCACACTTTACACCCTGAACACTGAAGCTTTCTTT.

This clonotype was counted a few times. The chain links TRBV27 to TRBJ1-1, with unresolved D. Germline CDR1 is MNHEY and CDR2 is SMNVEV (reference sequence). V was clipped by 3 bases and J by 5 bases, with 10 bases between them. This CDR3 region has 13 residues. CDR3 in amino acids: CASSFRTWTEAFF. The CDR3 DNA follows: TGTGCCAGCAGTTTCAGGACGTGGACTGAAGCTTTCTTT.